This note documents a single T cell receptor beta chain sequence. Its antigen is not yet known. Per-nucleotide qualities are absent, and no much larger clonotype sits a single base away. TCRbeta CDR3 regions were amplified from genomic DNA by means of the immunoSEQ Assay, a bias-controlled multiplex PCR. The original pipeline was this. Within the assay, amplification of reference gene primers was used to estimate how many nucleated cells each sample contained. To quantify the absolute abundance of each unique TCRbeta CDR3 rearrangement, sequence reads were collapsed and filtered. For each sample, productive Simpson clonality was calculated by taking the square root of Simpson's diversity index across productive rearrangements. TCRdb stores this immuneACCESS table with in-frame sequences only. Part of the clones is absent; in the studies checked, under half of the shortfall reflects unresolved V genes, and no reason is known for the rest. The V and J calls and clone size were taken over from that table, and D and trimming were inferred from the DNA. The table for this sample lists about 530,000 clones; around 90% of them were counted only once. The top ten clones comprise about 8.2% of the sample.

The sample originates from a study of blood T cell repertoires in COVID-19 (TCRdb year 2020). For the study in its entirety: Samples covering the acute and convalescent phases of COVID-19 were provided by collaborators in the United States, Italy and Spain. The material from the prospective study consisted of cDNA or gDNA derived from T cells, B-cell-depleted T cells, or PBMCs. Deeply sampled blood TCRbeta repertoires from subjects exposed to, actively infected with, or recovered from COVID-19 were included in the dataset. The repertoires were released in a freely available public database intended as a resource for research on the immune response to SARS-CoV-2. Samples came from the ongoing ImmuneRACE study (first 160 participants) plus 1,254 subjects from 6 global collaborators. A de-identified subject ID, COVID-19 status, age in years and sex were almost always included in the sample metadata. HLA class I and class II types, where available, came from metadata supplied by the sample provider rather than from assay-based typing.

CDR1 and CDR2, per the germline V gene, are LGHNT and FRNRAP. Relative to germline, V is 7 bases shorter and J is 6 bases shorter, with 22 bases between their ends. The CDR3 starts with the cysteine, ends with the phenylalanine, and has 17 residues. Only the CDR3 portion is preserved as DNA: 51 bases, with reading frame beginning at the first base. Study-wide conclusions, independent of this receptor: How much clinical and demographic metadata was included differed by source and by participant, and the metadata was provided uncurated.

In Seattle, one collaborating source enrolled patients while the infection was active and tracked those patients longitudinally over the course of disease. Whole blood was collected in K2EDTA tubes by collaborating institutions according to the institutions' own protocols. Collaborator samples were shipped for TCRbeta analysis as frozen whole blood, isolated PBMCs, or DNA extracted from either sample type. The TCR originated in a woman aged 50 to 60 with COVID-19, enrolled during active disease. The V gene is TRBV12-5 and the J gene is TRBJ1-6, with no D gene named confidently. The sample consisted of peripheral blood. In nucleotide form, the sequence is TGTGCTAGTGCCGAACCTGACTACCTGGGCTTTAATTCACCCCTCCACTTT. Its protein reads: CASAEPDYLGFNSPLHF.